This record concerns one TCR beta chain sequence. This entry belongs to a study of blood T cell repertoires in COVID-19. Study as a whole: The samples span acute and convalescent COVID-19 from the United States, Italy and Spain. Sources were T cells, B-cell-depleted T cells, or PBMCs; the material itself was cDNA or gDNA.

As handled by the study authors: It was from reference gene primer amplification that nucleated cell counts were estimated. The assay was immunoSEQ multiplex PCR, and TCRdb's table has in-frame clones only and misses some. V and J calls and clone size are those listed in that table; D and trimming were worked out from the DNA. The sample shows approximately 100,000 clones, 87% of them seen only once. The sample comprised peripheral blood. The clonotype was recovered from a man between 45 and 60 years old in a cohort sampled during active COVID-19.

The CDR3 DNA sequence: TGTGCCAGCAGTTTAGATTTACAGCTACACACAGATACGCAGTATTTT. Amino acid sequence: CASSLDLQLHTDTQYF. The chain carries TRBV27 and TRBJ2-3; D not certain. Germline V gene lookup returns CDR1 MNHEY and CDR2 SMNVEV (reference sequence). Trimming removed 2 bases at V and 2 bases at J, with 14 bases between. The CDR3 is 16 residues long.